The clone carrying this T cell receptor (beta chain) was counted between two and nine times. What it binds is not known. TCRdb reprocessed the 5' RACE reads via MiXCR and lists one record per CDR3 protein. The sample contains 300,000 to 400,000 distinct CDR3 sequences, approximately 21% of which appear only once. This entry is derived from a study of T-cell memory formation after mild COVID-19. The study's findings and limits: Several responding clones turned up in pre-infection memory, indicating that cross-reactive memory may have taken part. Contracting clones, day 15 to 85, had balanced CD4/CD8, and later expanders favored CD4+.

Trimming took off 0 bases at V and 2 bases at J, with 9 bases between the two ends. CDR1 LGHNA and CDR2 YNFKEQ come from the germline V gene. The CDR3 runs 15 residues. The sequencing sample was made of PBMCs or a T cell subset sorted from them (not recorded which). The chain carries TRBV4-2 and TRBJ2-3, with D hard to call. The source of this sequence is an adult woman who had mild COVID-19 (a few samples of this study predate the infection). Cell type and time point are not known. The CDR3 protein is CASSQDPDSTDTQYF. The CDR3 DNA follows: TGTGCCAGCAGCCAAGATCCGGATTCCACAGATACGCAGTATTTT.